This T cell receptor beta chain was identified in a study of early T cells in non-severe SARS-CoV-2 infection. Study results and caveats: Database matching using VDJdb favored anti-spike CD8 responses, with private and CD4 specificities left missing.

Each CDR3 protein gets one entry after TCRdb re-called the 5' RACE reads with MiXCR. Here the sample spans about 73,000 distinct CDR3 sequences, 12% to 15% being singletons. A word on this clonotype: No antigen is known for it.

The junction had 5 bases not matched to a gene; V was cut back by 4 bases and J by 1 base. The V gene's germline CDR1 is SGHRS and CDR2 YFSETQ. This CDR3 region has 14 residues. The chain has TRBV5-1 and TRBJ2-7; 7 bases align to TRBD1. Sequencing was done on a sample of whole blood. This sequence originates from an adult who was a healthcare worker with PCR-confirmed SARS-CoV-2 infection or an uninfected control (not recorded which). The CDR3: CASSNHRGSYEQYF. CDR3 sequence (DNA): TGCGCCAGCAGCAACCACAGGGGTTCCTACGAGCAGTACTTC. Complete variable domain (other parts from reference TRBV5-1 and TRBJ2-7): KAGVTQTPRYLIKTRGQQVTLSCSPISGHRSVSWYQQTPGQGLQFLFEYFSETQRNKGNFPGRFSGRQFSNSRSEMNVSTLELGDSALYLCASSNHRGSYEQYFGPGTRLTVT.